One sample yielded the 23 T cell receptor beta chains listed below, sequenced in a study of fetal regulatory T cell absence and autoimmunity. TCRdb keeps only in-frame clones here, not all; method: immunoSEQ multiplex PCR. The data contain around 100,000 clones, about three quarters of them singletons. Sequencing input: pancreas tissue. These receptors originate from a male donor with IPEX syndrome.

The chain has TRBV19 and TRBJ1-3; TRBD1 agrees at 9 bases. V was clipped by 3 bases and J by 0 bases; unmatched bases: 12. Germline loops: CDR1 LNHDA, CDR2 SQIVND (reference sequence). CDR3 size: 19 residues. The CDR3 DNA is TGTGCCAGTAGTATTACCCTTTCCGGGACAGGGTTCTCTGGAAACACCATATATTTT. It yields the protein CASSITLSGTGFSGNTIYF.

This clone was seen a few times. V is TRBV10-2 and J is TRBJ2-3, with 8 bases identical to TRBD2. From germline, CDR1 is WSHSY and CDR2 SAAADI. This CDR3 has 13 amino acids. Trimming at V came to 4 bases and at J to 5 bases, leaving 2 bases not matched to a gene. CDR3 region: CASSALAVDTQYF. The CDR3 DNA sequence: TGCGCCAGCAGTGCACTAGCGGTAGATACGCAGTATTTT.

The gene calls are TRBV5-4 and TRBJ1-2; D is undetermined. The germline V and J ends were trimmed by 2 bases and 0 bases, with 8 bases remaining between them. The germline CDR1 and CDR2 sequences are SGHNT and YYREEE (reference sequence). The CDR3 consists of 14 residues. CDR3 loop: CASSFGEPNYGYTF. CDR3 DNA: TGTGCCAGCAGCTTCGGTGAACCTAACTATGGCTACACCTTC.

The rearrangement links TRBV12-1 to TRBJ2-7; the DNA was not compared with TRBD1, the D call given in the table. TRBV12-1 is a listed pseudogene. This CDR3 contains 22 residues. For the CDR3, the DNA is TGTGCCAGCAGCCCCCCTCGATCCGGATCCCCCCCAGATCCGGGACAGGGAACCGAGCAGTACTTC. This gives the protein CASSPPRSGSPPDPGQGTEQYF.

This chain uses TRBV18 with TRBJ2-7, with TRBD2 identical over 15 bases. Losses at the gene ends were 3 bases for V and 7 bases for J; bases not matched to a gene: 7. Germline values: CDR1 KGHSH, CDR2 LQKENI. The CDR3 totals 16 residues. The CDR3 DNA sequence: TGTGCCAGCTCACCCAGGACTAGCGGGAGGGCCTGGGAGCAGTACTTC. Protein: CASSPRTSGRAWEQYF.

This clone has just a few counts. The V gene is TRBV6-5, the J gene TRBJ2-1; 9 nucleotides agree with TRBD1. Germline V gene data show CDR1 as MNHEY and CDR2 as SVGAGI. Germline trimming cut 6 bases from V and 2 bases from J; bases unmatched to any gene: 5. This CDR3 has 15 residues. CDR3 sequence: CASRPGTGPYNEQFF. DNA for the CDR3: TGTGCCAGCAGACCCGGGACAGGGCCCTACAATGAGCAGTTCTTC.

V usage is TRBV5-1 and J usage is TRBJ2-7, with D possibly TRBD1 on 6 matching bases. V dropped 4 bases and J dropped 3 bases, with 11 bases sitting between them. The CDR3 totals 13 residues. Germline V lookup: CDR1 SGHRS, CDR2 YFSETQ. CDR3 DNA sequence: TGCGCCAGCAGCCTCGGGACAAACTACGAGCAGTACTTC. This encodes CASSLGTNYEQYF.

V is TRBV5-1 and J is TRBJ1-2; 7 bases map to TRBD1. The CDR3 contains 16 residues. Germline-derived CDR1 and CDR2 are SGHRS and YFSETQ. Germline trimming cut 7 bases from V and 7 bases from J; bases unmatched to any gene: 19. The CDR3 sequence is CASARYYRDSESGYTF. The CDR3 nucleotides read TGCGCCAGCGCCCGCTATTACCGGGACAGCGAAAGTGGCTACACCTTC.

The gene calls are TRBV9 and TRBJ2-7; 7 bases map to TRBD2. CDR1 is SGDLS and CDR2 is YYNGEE in the germline V gene. J lost 5 bases, V lost 2 bases, and 7 bases had no gene match. This CDR3 comprises 14 residues. CDR3 region: CASSVGSGTDEQYF. CDR3 in DNA: TGTGCCAGCAGCGTCGGGAGCGGGACGGACGAGCAGTACTTC.

As for this clone: A far more abundant clone sits one base away, making this likely a read error. The chain recombines TRBV4-2 with TRBJ2-3; no definite D call. The CDR3 consists of 12 residues. Trimming removed 0 bases from V and 5 bases from J, with 3 bases in between. Germline CDR1 is LGHNA and CDR2 is YNFKEQ. CDR3 bases: TGTGCCAGCAGCCAAGATCTAGATACGCAGTATTTT. It translates to CASSQDLDTQYF.

The V gene is TRBV5-1, the J gene TRBJ1-1, with a weak D call TRBD1 (6 bases). V lost 4 bases and J 2 bases, leaving 12 bases between the germline ends. The CDR3 spans 14 residues. Germline assignment: CDR1 SGHRS and CDR2 YFSETQ. CDR3 in DNA: TGCGCCAGCAGCCACCGGGACACTAACACTGAAGCTTTCTTT. Amino acid sequence: CASSHRDTNTEAFF.

This sequence joins TRBV9 and TRBJ1-2; D remains unclear. Germline CDR1 reads SGDLS; CDR2 reads YYNGEE. The CDR3 is made up of 15 amino acids. The V and J ends lost 0 bases and 4 bases respectively, with 13 bases between them. This CDR3 is CASSVVDGWGYGYTF. The CDR3 DNA reads as TGTGCCAGCAGCGTAGTTGATGGGTGGGGCTATGGCTACACCTTC.

The rearrangement joins TRBV4-1 to TRBJ2-3; possibly TRBD1 for D (5 bases). Germline-derived CDR1 and CDR2 are MGHRA and YSYEKL. The CDR3 consists of 16 residues. Deletions cut 3 bases from V and 0 bases from J, with 13 bases between. Here the CDR3 DNA reads TGCGCCAGCAGCCAGCAGACAGTCCCAAGCACAGATACGCAGTATTTT. Amino acids: CASSQQTVPSTDTQYF.

The gene calls are TRBV9 and TRBJ2-7; 14 bases agree with TRBD2. The CDR3 spans 15 residues. Germline V gene sequence: CDR1 SGDLS, CDR2 YYNGEE. The junction had 0 bases not matched to a gene; V was cut back by 0 bases and J by 4 bases. The CDR3 region has the DNA TGTGCCAGCAGCGTAGGGACTAGCGGGAGGTACGAGCAGTACTTC. This sequence encodes CASSVGTSGRYEQYF. The complete variable domain, with remaining parts taken from reference TRBV9 and TRBJ2-7, reads DSGVTQTPKHLITATGQRVTLRCSPRSGDLSVYWYQQSLDQGLQFLIQYYNGEERAKGNILERFSAQQFPDLHSELNLSSLELGDSALYFCASSVGTSGRYEQYFGPGTRLTVT.

V gene TRBV7-6 combines with J gene TRBJ1-2; D unclear. The CDR3 runs to 15 residues. Germline assignment: CDR1 SGHVS and CDR2 FNYEAQ. The V and J ends lost 5 bases and 2 bases respectively, with 15 bases between them. The CDR3 DNA reads TGTGCCAGCAGCCCCTTCCAGGCGATAAACTATGGCTACACCTTC. Translating it yields CASSPFQAINYGYTF.

This clone occurred a few times. The genes are TRBV18 and TRBJ1-5, with D hard to call. Trimming cost V 5 bases and J 2 bases, with 7 bases left between them. This CDR3 is 13 amino acids long. Germline V gene sequence: CDR1 KGHSH, CDR2 LQKENI. The CDR3 loop reads CASSTGGNQPQHF. The CDR3 DNA reads as TGTGCCAGCTCAACTGGGGGCAATCAGCCCCAGCATTTT.

This chain links TRBV5-6 with TRBJ2-6; D perhaps matches TRBD1 (6 bases). V was trimmed by 0 bases and J by 0 bases, leaving 7 bases between them. CDR1 is SGHDT and CDR2 is YYEEEE in the germline V gene. The CDR3 runs 16 residues. CDR3 residues: CASSLVGGSGANVLTF. The DNA for the CDR3 is TGTGCCAGCAGCTTGGTAGGGGGCTCTGGGGCCAACGTCCTGACTTTC. Supplemented by reference TRBV5-6 and TRBJ2-6, the full variable domain reads DAGVTQSPTHLIKTRGQQVTLRCSPKSGHDTVSWYQQALGQGPQFIFQYYEEEERQRGNFPDRFSGHQFPNYSSELNVNALLLGDSALYLCASSLVGGSGANVLTFGAGSRLTVL.

V gene TRBV4-2 combines with J gene TRBJ1-1, with D possibly TRBD1 on 6 matching bases. The V gene's germline CDR1 is LGHNA and CDR2 YNFKEQ. The CDR3 has 13 residues. The V end lost 1 base, the J end lost 8 bases, and 11 bases lay between the germline ends. The CDR3 DNA follows: TGTGCCAGCAGCCAAGGGGGCAGGGGAGAAGCTTTCTTT. Its protein is CASSQGGRGEAFF.

The chain is built from TRBV19 and TRBJ2-2; D gene unclear. The CDR3 contains 13 residues. The germline V and J ends were trimmed by 3 bases and 3 bases, with 5 bases remaining between them. Germline V gene sequence: CDR1 LNHDA, CDR2 SQIVND (reference sequence). The DNA for the CDR3 is TGTGCCAGTAGTATGGGGTACACCGGGGAGCTGTTTTTT. This codes for CASSMGYTGELFF.

The chain is built from TRBV7-2 and TRBJ2-7; D could derive from TRBD1 or TRBD2 (6 bases each). Germline V gene data show CDR1 as SGHTA and CDR2 as FQGNSA. The CDR3 sequence is 14 residues long. With 2 bases removed from V and 5 bases from J, the gap between germline ends came to 13 bases. DNA of the CDR3: TGTGCCAGCAGCTTAATGGGGGCGGGGAACGAGCAGTACTTC. This gives the protein CASSLMGAGNEQYF.

The V gene is TRBV5-4, the J gene TRBJ2-1; TRBD1 or TRBD2 may be the D gene (6 bases each). V shed 4 bases and J shed 4 bases, with 24 bases lying between them. The CDR3 consists of 18 residues. Germline CDR1 and CDR2: SGHNT and YYREEE (reference sequence). CDR3 DNA sequence: TGTGCCAGCAGCCCCGGGGTGGGGGGCCCAGGGGAGTACAATGAGCAGTTCTTC. It is translated as CASSPGVGGPGEYNEQFF.

This chain connects TRBV10-2 to TRBJ2-3; D unclear. The germline V and J ends were trimmed by 10 bases and 1 base, with 15 bases remaining between them. CDR3 size: 14 residues. Germline assignment: CDR1 WSHSY and CDR2 SAAADI. The CDR3 reads CATSYGAGTDTQYF. The CDR3 bases are TGCGCCACCTCGTATGGCGCGGGCACAGATACGCAGTATTTT.

CDR3 in DNA: TGTGCCACCAGCAGCGGACTAGCGGGAGAGGGCACCGGGGAGCTGTTTTTT. Translated, it gives CATSSGLAGEGTGELFF. V is TRBV15 and J is TRBJ2-2, with 13 nucleotides matching TRBD2. After removal of 3 bases from V and 4 bases from J, the junction contained 5 bases not matched to a gene. The CDR3 has 17 residues. Germline assignment: CDR1 LNHNV and CDR2 YYDKDF (reference sequence). The full variable domain, completed using reference TRBV15 and TRBJ2-2, is DAMVIQNPRYQVTQFGKPVTLSCSQTLNHNVMYWYQQKSSQAPKLLFHYYDKDFNNEADTPDNFQSRRPNTSFCFLDIRSPGLGDTAMYLCATSSGLAGEGTGELFFGEGSRLTVL.